These 21 T cell receptor beta chains originate from one sample sequenced in a study of blood T cell repertoires in COVID-19. The assay was immunoSEQ multiplex PCR, and TCRdb's table has in-frame clones only and misses some. The data show some 190,000 clones, with 84% seen just once and about 8.3% held by the top ten. Sequencing input: peripheral blood. The receptors here all came from a woman aged 80 or over with COVID-19, enrolled during active disease.

CDR3 DNA sequence: TGTGCCAGCAGCTTAGTCGGGGCTAGCGGAAGATACGAGCAGTACTTC. Amino acids: CASSLVGASGRYEQYF. The chain has TRBV11-2 and TRBJ2-7, with 7 bases identical to TRBD2. V dropped 1 base and J dropped 4; count of bases not matched to a gene: 10. This CDR3 contains 16 residues. Germline V gene sequence: CDR1 SGHAT, CDR2 FQNNGV.

This chain joins TRBV15 and TRBJ2-5; weak D call: TRBD1 (6 bases). The V end lost 0 bases, the J end lost 3 bases, and 20 bases lay between the germline ends. The CDR3 loop spans 18 amino acids. Germline CDR1 LNHNV, CDR2 YYDKDF (reference sequence). The CDR3 loop reads CATSRDMFWVAGEETQYF. The CDR3 bases are TGTGCCACCAGCAGAGATATGTTTTGGGTGGCAGGGGAAGAGACCCAGTACTTC.

The V and J genes are TRBV7-2 and TRBJ2-3; 7 bases map to TRBD2. The junction had 7 bases not matched to a gene; V was cut back by 1 base and J by 6 bases. This CDR3 is built from 15 residues. Looked up from germline, CDR1 is SGHTA and CDR2 is FQGNSA. The CDR3 region is CASSLGGTTWDTQYF. As DNA, the CDR3 is TGTGCCAGCAGCTTAGGAGGGACTACGTGGGATACGCAGTATTTT.

The V call is TRBV7-3, the J call TRBJ1-1; D unclear. Germline values: CDR1 SGHTA, CDR2 FQGTGA. The CDR3 has 14 amino acids. Trimming removed 2 bases at V and 1 base at J, with 8 bases between. The CDR3 bases are TGTGCCAGCAGCTTATCGCAGGCGAACACTGAAGCTTTCTTT. Protein sequence: CASSLSQANTEAFF.

The chain couples TRBV5-4 to TRBJ2-3; 9 bases are a match to TRBD2. The germline V gene has CDR1 SGHNT and CDR2 YYREEE (reference sequence). The CDR3 sequence is 16 residues long. V dropped 0 bases and J dropped 6; count of bases not matched to a gene: 8. In nucleotides, the CDR3 is TGTGCCAGCAGCTTGGGAGGAGCGGGAGGCCCCGATACGCAGTATTTT. Encoded protein: CASSLGGAGGPDTQYF.

This chain connects TRBV5-1 to TRBJ1-5; 8 positions match TRBD1. The germline V gene has CDR1 SGHRS and CDR2 YFSETQ. J was trimmed by 6 bases and V by 0 bases; bases with no gene match: 8. The CDR3 contains 16 residues. CDR3 sequence: CASSLAGRGHGQPQHF. The CDR3, as DNA: TGCGCCAGCAGCTTGGCCGGCAGGGGGCATGGTCAGCCCCAGCATTTT.

The V call is TRBV6-1, the J call TRBJ1-5, with D unclear. From germline, CDR1 is MNHNS and CDR2 SASEGT. This CDR3 spans 13 amino acids. Trimming left V 1 base short and J 5 bases short, with 6 bases between. This CDR3 is CASSEERDQPQHF. CDR3 bases: TGTGCCAGCAGTGAAGAACGAGATCAGCCCCAGCATTTT.

V usage is TRBV24-1 and J usage is TRBJ2-2; TRBD1 aligns across 8 bases. The CDR3 extends over 17 amino acids. The J segment lost 4 bases and the V segment lost 3 bases, leaving 9 bases of the junction unmatched. The germline gives CDR1 KGHDR, CDR2 SFDVKD. DNA of the CDR3: TGTGCCACCAGTGATCTCGGACAGGGTTTGGGCACCGGGGAGCTGTTTTTT. Encoded protein: CATSDLGQGLGTGELFF.

This chain joins TRBV5-1 and TRBJ1-2; D is uncertain. The CDR3 loop spans 14 amino acids. Trimming left V 1 base short and J 2 bases short, with 9 bases between. Germline V CDR1 and CDR2: SGHRS, YFSETQ. Here the CDR3 DNA reads TGCGCCAGCAGCTTGCAAGGCGGGAACTATGGCTACACCTTC. It specifies CASSLQGGNYGYTF.

CDR3 amino acids: CASSSTGGPVLDTQYF. CDR3 coding DNA: TGCGCCAGCAGCTCGACGGGGGGGCCGGTCTTGGATACGCAGTATTTT. The rearrangement links TRBV5-1 to TRBJ2-3; 8 bases agree with TRBD2. The CDR3 is 16 residues long. CDR1 and CDR2 from the germline V gene are SGHRS and YFSETQ. V trimming: 3 bases; J trimming: 6 bases; junction bases outside the gene matches: 12.

The V call is TRBV5-1, the J call TRBJ1-1, with D unresolved. Trimming pared 0 bases from V and 0 bases from J, leaving 9 bases between. The germline gives CDR1 SGHRS, CDR2 YFSETQ. The CDR3 totals 15 residues. CDR3 bases: TGCGCCAGCAGCTTGGCCACGACAATGAACACTGAAGCTTTCTTT. This gives the protein CASSLATTMNTEAFF.

The chain is built from TRBV6-6 and TRBJ2-5; 10 bases fit TRBD1. Trimming took 0 bases from V and 5 from J; bases not matched to a gene: 3. The germline CDR1 and CDR2 sequences are MNHNY and SVGAGI (reference sequence). The CDR3 extends over 15 amino acids. The CDR3 region has the DNA TGTGCCAGCAGTTACTCGACAGGGGGCGCGGAGACCCAGTACTTC. Protein product: CASSYSTGGAETQYF.

The gene calls are TRBV7-9 and TRBJ1-1, with D uncertain. CDR1 is SEHNR and CDR2 is FQNEAQ in the germline V gene (reference sequence). V was cut by 2 bases and J by 7 bases, with 8 bases left in between. The length of the CDR3 is 12 residues. CDR3 nucleotides: TGTGCCAGCAGCTTATCCTTCCTTGAAGCTTTCTTT. Its translation: CASSLSFLEAFF. Together with reference TRBV7-9 and TRBJ1-1, the CDR3 gives the full variable domain: DTGVSQNPRHKITKRGQNVTFRCDPISEHNRLYWYRQTLGQGPEFLTYFQNEAQLEKSRLLSDRFSAERPKGSFSTLEIQRTEQGDSAMYLCASSLSFLEAFFGQGTRLTVV.

The chain is built from TRBV5-5 and TRBJ2-4; maybe TRBD2 (5 bases). The CDR3 totals 14 residues. Germline loops: CDR1 SGHKS, CDR2 YYEKEE (reference sequence). V shed 6 bases and J shed 0 bases, with 10 bases lying between them. CDR3 bases: TGTGCCAGCACGGGGATCTTAGCCAAAAACATTCAGTACTTC. Protein product: CASTGILAKNIQYF.

V gene TRBV5-4 combines with J gene TRBJ1-2; weak D call: TRBD1 (5 bases). V was pared by 4 bases and J by 4 bases, with 14 bases between. The CDR3 extends over 14 amino acids. Germline loops: CDR1 SGHNT, CDR2 YYREEE (reference sequence). CDR3: CASSPVGGGYGYTF. As DNA, the CDR3 is TGTGCCAGCAGCCCCGTCGGGGGGGGCTATGGCTACACCTTC. Looking up the rest from reference TRBV5-4 and TRBJ1-2 gives the full variable domain: ETGVTQSPTHLIKTRGQQVTLRCSSQSGHNTVSWYQQALGQGPQFIFQYYREEENGRGNFPPRFSGLQFPNYSSELNVNALELDDSALYLCASSPVGGGYGYTFGSGTRLTVV.

The chain uses TRBV18 and TRBJ1-3; tentatively, D is TRBD1 (5 bases). This CDR3 comprises 17 residues. Germline V gene lookup returns CDR1 KGHSH and CDR2 LQKENI. V dropped 3 bases and J dropped 0 bases, with 15 bases sitting between them. The CDR3 spells CASSPSQTANSGNTIYF. CDR3 DNA: TGTGCCAGCTCACCTAGTCAGACAGCAAACTCTGGAAACACCATATATTTT.

In the case of this clone: At the DNA level, this CDR3 is encoded by other sequences in the same sample as well. V and J are TRBV5-1 and TRBJ2-1; 7 bases map to TRBD2. Germline V gene sequence: CDR1 SGHRS, CDR2 YFSETQ. J gave up 1 base and V 1 base, and 5 bases lay outside the gene matches. CDR3 length: 16 amino acids. The CDR3 reads CASSLPLAASYNEQFF. In nucleotides, the CDR3 is TGCGCCAGCAGCTTGCCCCTAGCGGCTTCCTACAATGAGCAGTTCTTC.

The CDR3 DNA follows: TGTGCCAGCTCACCAGGGACAGCCGAGCAGTACTTC. Translated, it gives CASSPGTAEQYF. This rearrangement joins TRBV18 to TRBJ2-7; 7 positions match TRBD1. The CDR3 extends over 12 amino acids. V was clipped by 2 bases and J by 6 bases; unmatched bases: 1. The V gene's germline CDR1 is KGHSH and CDR2 LQKENI.

The chain has TRBV27 and TRBJ1-1; tentatively, D is TRBD1 (6 bases). The ends were cut back, 10 bases at V and 1 base at J, with 19 bases in the middle. Per the germline V gene, CDR1 is MNHEY and CDR2 is SMNVEV (reference sequence). The CDR3 consists of 15 residues. CDR3 region: CATRNVGAANTEAFF. CDR3 coding DNA: TGTGCCACCAGGAATGTGGGGGCCGCGAACACTGAAGCTTTCTTT.

The chain uses TRBV5-1 and TRBJ1-1; D gene ambiguous. This CDR3 comprises 16 residues. Germline CDR1 and CDR2: SGHRS and YFSETQ. V lost 2 bases and J 1 base, leaving 15 bases between the germline ends. CDR3 sequence: CASSFEAVVSNTEAFF. The DNA of the CDR3 is TGCGCCAGCAGCTTCGAAGCGGTCGTTTCGAACACTGAAGCTTTCTTT.

This clone was counted ten times or more. The junction departs from germline at one end; a sequencing error may be responsible. J is TRBJ2-1 and V is TRBV20-1; 9 bases are a match to TRBD2. The CDR3 loop spans 11 amino acids. In germline, CDR1 is DFQATT, CDR2 SNEGSKA (reference sequence). The CDR3 loop is CSAILDASGVF. The DNA of the CDR3 is TGCAGTGCGATCCTTGACGCTAGCGGGGTCTTC.